Here is one T cell receptor beta chain with its context. The target of this receptor is not known. The cohort comprised some 730 healthy bone marrow donors. At the time of sampling, all cohort members were nominally healthy, though unrecorded immune exposures were likely present. The donor was CMV seropositive and belonged to the group of about 290 seropositive cohort members. Every donor gave a peripheral blood sample, and the peripheral blood mononuclear cells from that sample were used for TCR beta sequencing. Genomic DNA extraction from the blood cell samples was performed with the Qiagen DNeasy Blood Extraction Kit. The sample belongs to a study of cytomegalovirus exposure and HLA in healthy donors (dated by TCRdb to about 2017). Broadly, across the study: In an earlier analysis of approximately 640 of the donors, 276 Gb of sequence data and just under 120 million unique TCR beta sequences from 150 million to 200 million T cells were reported. An early release covering about 600 HLA-typed donors comprised 300 to 350 gigabases of sequencing data and some 79 million unique TCR sequences. The genetic ancestry cluster associated with self-reported Caucasian donors included about four fifths of the roughly 400 genotyped donors. The study aimed to test whether signatures of past pathogen exposure could be identified by cataloging public T cell receptors. Using immunosequencing, the study profiled T cell repertoires from 500 to 800 subjects and related those repertoires to cytomegalovirus serostatus. Along with the roughly 610-subject first cohort, a separate validation cohort of more than 90 different subjects was used. To predict cytomegalovirus infection status, the study brought together high-throughput TCR immunosequencing, statistical association of individual TCRs with disease status, and machine learning. In a later analysis, previously published TCR beta repertoires from about 640 donors were re-analyzed and high-resolution HLA genotyping was added so that TCR occurrence patterns could be studied. The later analysis used no new phenotypic data to find candidate immune exposures, relying instead on TCR beta sequences and their occurrence across donors. In an earlier analysis of several hundred of the donors, high-throughput TCR beta sequencing was used to judge whether each TCR beta V gene segment behaved as functional or pseudogenic. Donor age, sex, ethnicity and CMV serostatus were compiled together with the repertoire data. A later genetic analysis used genome-wide SNP genotypes for 398 of the 666 donors, treating that subset as a discovery cohort. All discovery cohort repertoires had been generated using a single sequencing platform. Both class I and class II loci were covered by HLA typing, at four-digit resolution. The number of typed donors differed by locus: about 629-630 for A, B, C, DRB1 and DQB1; some 500 for DQA1; around 580 for DPA1; and about 470 for DPB1. Several DR-DQ haplotypes were treated as single units for association and clustering because of strong linkage in the cohort. Across 398 genotyped donors of the cohort, an average of approximately 240,000 unique TCR beta nucleotide sequences per donor were sequenced, and 15% to 20% of those sequences were non-productive. Overall study results and their limits: Most TCR sequences were observed very rarely across donors, whereas some public TCRs were present in many individuals. The classifier was reported to diagnose cytomegalovirus status with high specificity and sensitivity in both the original and validation cohorts. In an earlier analysis of several hundred of the donors, most TCR beta V segments were observed in productive rearrangements about 87% or about 30% of the time, broadly matching IMGT annotations. Because counts were too low, about 18 rarely observed V segments, including chromosome 9 orphons, were excluded from the earlier analysis of 587 of the donors. A further reported finding was that TCR beta sequences accurately predicted the HLA-A and HLA-B alleles for most subjects in the first cohort. In a later analysis, HLA-associated TCR beta chains were found to be more clonally expanded and to have lower generation probabilities than equally common non-associated chains. In the study, approximately 150 TCR beta chains were listed as associated with cytomegalovirus. A later analysis found that TCR association rates varied across HLA loci, with DRB1 alleles showing the most associated TCRs and HLA-C alleles the fewest. V-gene and J-gene trimming of TCR beta chains was associated with a missense DCLRE1C variant in a later genetic analysis, and the association was replicated in an independent cohort. A few of the identified cytomegalovirus-associated TCR beta chains were confirmed in vitro to be specific for cytomegalovirus antigens. A later analysis reported that several top co-occurrence clusters appeared linked to parvovirus B19, influenza, CMV and Epstein-Barr virus. A later genetic analysis reported fewer N-insertions in productive TCRs among donors in an Asian-associated ancestry cluster than the roughly 650-donor mean. Sequencing depth was assumed to be roughly uniform across donors in the presence/absence analyses, though that assumption may not hold. Linkage disequilibrium might explain the correlated functional status among segregating V segments, but an unknown experimental factor could not be ruled out. The sequencing pipeline was judged likely to have produced a cluster of highly shared sequence variants as a technical artifact. According to a later analysis, most CMV-associated TCR beta chains appeared to be HLA-restricted, and the HLA associations seemed to be driven largely by CMV exposure. For the cohort, immune exposure information was limited to CMV serostatus. The authors suggested that the approach could potentially be extended to other disease states and immunological phenotypes. Strong co-occurrence of HLA alleles, especially DR and DQ, made assigning TCR associations to individual alleles difficult. In this cohort, only TCR beta chains were sequenced, and detectable features were limited by the absence of alpha or paired-chain data. HLA typing was unavailable for some donors at each locus, so association tests used only the typed subset. At a false discovery rate of 0.05, a later analysis linked 16,000 or so TCR beta sequences to specific HLA alleles.

Libraries were built with the immunoSEQ multiplex PCR assay. The multiplex PCR relied on a mix of 60 forward primers for TCR Vbeta segments and 13 reverse primers for TCR Jbeta segments. A multiplex PCR assay on genomic DNA amplified the CDR3 region of rearranged TCR beta genes. The Illumina HiSeq System was used to sequence the amplified TCR beta libraries as 87-base-pair reads. The authors' analysis ran thus. In a later analysis, tens of millions of unique TCR beta chains were counted across the roughly 700 repertoires, and approximately 9.9 million of these chains were shared by at least two donors. A nearest-neighbor algorithm error-corrected the raw reads and collapsed the reads into unique sequences, merging closely related sequences to remove PCR and sequencing errors. V, D and J gene segments were assigned by aligning CDR3 sequences to IMGT reference sequences. Each retained sequence needed at least a six-nucleotide match to both a V gene segment and a J gene segment. A rearrangement counted as productive if the CDR3 had no stop codons and remained in frame with V and J, and every other rearrangement counted as non-productive. CDR3 was defined by IMGT convention, running from the second conserved V-encoded cysteine to the conserved J-encoded phenylalanine. The earlier analysis of about 620 of the donors excluded sequences that lacked an unambiguous match to a single V gene segment. An earlier analysis of 450 to 650 of the donors called V segments functional above 56.7% productive rearrangements and segregating when the between-donor standard deviation exceeded 5%. To diagnose cytomegalovirus status from the catalog of TCR beta chain sequences, a statistical classification framework was built. A later analysis assigned V and J genes by comparing TCR nucleotide sequences with IMGT/GENE-DB human TR gene sequences. The TCRdist pipeline was used in a later analysis to assign CDR3 sequences and most-parsimonious VDJ recombination scenarios. In a later analysis, each TCR beta chain was defined by its CDR3 amino acid sequence together with its V-gene family, and reads without a unique V-gene family were excluded. A later analysis removed 450 to 600 highly shared, low-generation-probability nucleotide sequences to deal with suspected cross-contamination and a sequencing artifact. In a later analysis, a clonal expansion index was calculated for each public chain from normalized within-repertoire ranks of inferred template counts. In a later analysis, generation probabilities were computed using a VDJ recombination model fitted to out-of-frame rearrangements, and the results were checked against IGoR. A later analysis scored TCR-TCR, TCR-HLA and TCR-CMV co-occurrence with hypergeometric tests, applying a repertoire-size bias correction to TCR pairs. To estimate false discovery rates, a later analysis permuted the HLA or CMV assignments 20 times. In a later analysis, co-occurring TCRs were grouped using DBSCAN, and TCRdist sequence similarity was added for clustering within HLA-allele-positive subsets. Co-occurrence clustering excluded repertoires with fewer than 30,000 or more than 120,000 public chains, plus five with anomalous nucleotide sharing. This is the immuneACCESS table as TCRdb keeps it, with only in-frame sequences that have V and J called. A part of the clones is gone; compared with another copy, unresolved V genes explain less than half, and the rest is unexplained. The DNA gave D and trimming, while V, J and clone size come from that table. This sample's records show roughly 33,000 clones. The ten largest clones capture roughly 3.5% of the sample.

Sequences were obtained from PBMCs. The sequence was obtained from a woman between 35 and 50 years old in good health and CMV-seropositive.

The nucleotide sequence reads TGTGCCTGGAGTATGGGTAGCGGACGCCAAGAGACCCAGTACTTC. It specifies CAWSMGSGRQETQYF. Here the chain combines TRBV30 and TRBJ2-5, and TRBD2 may be the D gene, going by 6 matching bases. The CDR3 numbers 15 residues from cysteine through phenylalanine. The DNA shown is the 45-base CDR3, in frame from base 1. The V and J ends are trimmed by 2 bases and 1 base, leaving 14 bases between them. CDR1 GTSNPN and CDR2 SVGIG were looked up in the germline V gene (reference sequence).